Here is one T cell receptor beta chain with its context. Trimming cost V 0 bases and J 15 bases, with 11 bases left between them. The CDR3 loop spans 12 amino acids. The V gene's germline CDR1 is SEHNR and CDR2 FQNEAQ (reference sequence). The record originates from a study of STAT5B mutations in CD4+ large granular lymphocyte leukemia. Study background: CD8+ depletion followed by anti-CD4 microbead selection was applied to cryopreserved cells.

The survey-level immunoSEQ assay was used. Profiling relied on immunoSEQ multiplex PCR, and the TCRdb table lists in-frame clones only, not all of them. In the table there are some 7,700 clones, roughly 89% of which are singletons. Either unselected PBMC or bead-purified CD4+, CD4+CD8+, CD57+ or CD56+ cells were sequenced. The receptor was isolated from a woman in her sixties or seventies with CD4+ T-cell large granular lymphocyte leukemia. The V and J genes are TRBV7-9 and TRBJ1-4, with no clear D. Sequences were obtained from PBMCs. CDR3 protein: CASSLAPLWLFF. DNA of the CDR3: TGTGCCAGCAGCTTAGCACCGCTATGGTTGTTTTTT.